These 24 T cell receptor beta chains originate from one sample sequenced in a study of CD8+CD57+ T cells in acquired aplastic anemia. In patients chosen for sequencing, flow cytometry had shown CD8+CD57+ cell expansion. The template for TCR beta VDJ and CDR3 sequence profiling was genomic DNA. A single record per CDR3 protein comes from TCRdb applying MiXCR to the reads. The data contain around 200,000 distinct CDR3 sequences, around 49% of them singletons. What was sequenced was sorted CD4+, CD8+, or CD8+CD57+ T cells (not recorded which) from PBMCs. These receptors all stem from a human donor with aplastic anemia.

This clonotype was seen ten or more times. The V call is TRBV2, the J call TRBJ1-1; D may be TRBD1 (6 bases). The CDR3 loop spans 12 amino acids. Trimming left V 6 bases short and J 1 base short, with 6 bases between. Germline lookup yields CDR1 SNHLY and CDR2 FYNNEI. The CDR3 protein is CASRGGNTEAFF. The CDR3 DNA is TGTGCCAGCAGAGGGGGGAACACTGAAGCTTTCTTT.

The rearrangement uses TRBV28 and TRBJ1-2; D is uncertain. V was pared by 11 bases and J by 10 bases, with 26 bases between. This CDR3 comprises 14 residues. The V gene's germline CDR1 is MDHEN and CDR2 SYDVKM. The chain's CDR3 is CASSTGGNQGLYTF. CDR3 bases: TGTGCCTCGTCAACCGGAGGAAATCAAGGTCTCTACACCTTC.

Remarks on this clonotype: Germline is not matched at one junction end, which may reflect a read error. The chain uses TRBV7-9 and TRBJ1-1; no definite D call. This CDR3 comprises 11 residues. Germline CDR1 is SEHNR and CDR2 is FQNEAQ (reference sequence). CDR3 DNA sequence: TGTGCCAGCAGCTTAGGGACTGAAGCTCTCTTT. Its translation: CASSLGTEALF.

At least ten counts were recorded for this clonotype. This chain joins TRBV5-1 and TRBJ2-1, with 11 bases lining up with TRBD2. This CDR3 has 17 amino acids. Germline CDR1 reads SGHRS; CDR2 reads YFSETQ. V was pared by 2 bases and J by 7 bases, with 11 bases of the junction left unmatched. The CDR3 coding sequence is TGCGCCAGCAGCTTCCCTAGCGGGGGGATCCGCGGGAATGAGCAGTTCTTC. This codes for CASSFPSGGIRGNEQFF. Combining the CDR3 with reference TRBV5-1 and TRBJ2-1 gives the whole variable domain KAGVTQTPRYLIKTRGQQVTLSCSPISGHRSVSWYQQTPGQGLQFLFEYFSETQRNKGNFPGRFSGRQFSNSRSEMNVSTLELGDSALYLCASSFPSGGIRGNEQFFGPGTRLTVL.

The chain employs TRBV12-3 or TRBV12-4 and TRBJ2-6, with TRBD1 matching over 7 bases. The CDR3 sequence is 16 residues long. V shed 4 bases, J shed 0 bases, and the junction held 3 bases outside the gene matches. The CDR3 spells CASSWDSSSGANVLTF. In DNA, the CDR3 is TGTGCCAGCAGTTGGGACAGCAGCTCTGGGGCCAACGTCCTGACTTTC.

The chain combines TRBV20-1 with TRBJ1-1; tentatively, D is TRBD1 (6 bases). V lost 0 bases and J 2 bases, leaving 19 bases between the germline ends. The CDR3 is made up of 17 amino acids. The germline CDR1 and CDR2 sequences are DFQATT and SNEGSKA (reference sequence). As DNA, the CDR3 is TGCAGTGCTAGAGATGTCCGAAGACAGGTTGGCAACACTGAAGCTTTCTTT. This gives the protein CSARDVRRQVGNTEAFF.

The chain joins TRBV7-3 to TRBJ2-7, with 12 bases lining up with TRBD1. The ends lost 5 bases at V and 6 bases at J; junction bases unmatched: 11. CDR1 and CDR2 (germline): SGHTA, FQGTGA. CDR3 length: 16 amino acids. CDR3 sequence reads: CASSPTSGQGALEQYF. CDR3 nucleotides: TGTGCCAGCAGCCCAACTTCGGGACAGGGGGCACTCGAGCAGTACTTC.

J is TRBJ2-3 and V is TRBV25-1; the D gene is possibly TRBD2 (6 bases). This CDR3 has 18 amino acids. Trimming cost V 3 bases and J 6 bases, with 25 bases left between them. CDR1 and CDR2 (germline): MGHDK, SYGVNS. The CDR3 spells CASSDPSDSGVAWDTQYF. CDR3 nucleotides: TGTGCCAGCAGTGATCCAAGTGATTCGGGGGTGGCGTGGGATACGCAGTATTTT.

The chain employs TRBV7-8 and TRBJ1-5, with D unresolved. Per the germline V gene, CDR1 is SGHVS and CDR2 is FQNEAQ. Trimming removed 5 bases from V and 5 bases from J, with 10 bases in between. CDR3 size: 13 residues. CDR3 in amino acids: CASSRTYDQPQHF. The CDR3, as DNA: TGTGCCAGCAGCCGAACCTACGATCAGCCCCAGCATTTT.

This clonotype was observed a few times. V is TRBV11-2 and J is TRBJ2-7; maybe TRBD2 (6 bases). CDR1 and CDR2 from the germline V gene are SGHAT and FQNNGV. The CDR3 is 15 residues long. The V end was cut by 1 base, the J end by 2 bases, with 12 bases between. The CDR3: CASSLAGESTYEQYF. For the CDR3, the DNA is TGTGCCAGCAGCTTAGCGGGGGAATCCACCTACGAGCAGTACTTC.

Ten or more counts support this clonotype. The chain recombines TRBV7-3 with TRBJ2-3; D may be TRBD2 (6 bases). The CDR3 totals 15 residues. Germline V CDR1 and CDR2: SGHTA, FQGTGA. Trimming stripped 5 bases from V and 3 bases from J, with 15 bases between. The CDR3 DNA follows: TGTGCCAGCAGCCATCCTAACGGGGGTACAGATACGCAGTATTTT. Translation gives CASSHPNGGTDTQYF. Looking up the rest from reference TRBV7-3 and TRBJ2-3 gives the full variable domain: GAGVSQTPSNKVTEKGKYVELRCDPISGHTALYWYRQSLGQGPEFLIYFQGTGAADDSGLPNDRFFAVRPEGSVSTLKIQRTERGDSAVYLCASSHPNGGTDTQYFGPGTRLTVL.

V gene TRBV28 combines with J gene TRBJ1-1; D might be TRBD1 (6 bases). CDR1 and CDR2 from the germline V gene are MDHEN and SYDVKM. Trimming stripped 2 bases from V and 2 bases from J, with 9 bases between. The length of the CDR3 is 14 residues. In DNA, the CDR3 is TGTGCCAGCAGTTTACCGGACAGCAACACTGAAGCTTTCTTT. Translation gives CASSLPDSNTEAFF.

This clonotype was observed a handful of times. A junction boundary mismatches the germline segment, possibly from a read error. The chain recombines TRBV7-2 with TRBJ1-1; TRBD1 is a possible D gene (6 bases). Germline V gene lookup returns CDR1 SGHTA and CDR2 FQGNSA. The CDR3 is 15 residues long. This CDR3 is CASGLVTGAVDEAFF. CDR3 bases: TGTGCCAGCGGCTTAGTAACGGGGGCCGTTGATGAAGCTTTCTTT.

This clonotype was recorded only once. The chain couples TRBV7-3 to TRBJ1-6, with 7 positions matching TRBD1. CDR1 is SGHTA, CDR2 FQGTGA, per germline. This CDR3 comprises 15 residues. The V and J ends lost 5 bases and 10 bases, in that order; junction bases with no gene match: 11. The CDR3 DNA follows: TGTGCCAGCAGCCATCGGGACAGCGCGAAGTCACCCCTCCACTTT. Residues: CASSHRDSAKSPLHF.

CDR3: CSARERESPLHF. CDR3 DNA: TGCAGTGCTAGAGAGCGGGAGTCACCCCTCCACTTT. The rearrangement uses TRBV20-1 and TRBJ1-6; D gene unclear. Trimming left V 0 bases short and J 10 bases short, with 7 bases between. This CDR3 has 12 residues. Germline V gene sequence: CDR1 DFQATT, CDR2 SNEGSKA (reference sequence).

Concerning this clonotype itself: This may stem from a read error, because a much larger clone lies one nucleotide away. The missing conserved phenylalanine or tryptophan at the end of this CDR3 makes a read error likely. The V and J genes are TRBV5-4 and TRBJ2-7; D ambiguous. The V gene's germline CDR1 is SGHNT and CDR2 YYREEE (reference sequence). Trimming shortened V by 2 bases and J by 0 bases, and 15 bases separated the two germline ends. The CDR3 runs 16 residues. CDR3 in DNA: TGTGCCAGCAGCTTCGGTTTGACGGAGAGCTCCTACGAGCAGTACCTC. This translates into CASSFGLTESSYEQYL.

This clonotype showed up many times. The V and J genes are TRBV11-2 and TRBJ1-2; D unresolved. The CDR3 runs 16 residues. V lost 4 bases, J lost 4 bases, and 19 bases lay in between. The germline CDR1 and CDR2 sequences are SGHAT and FQNNGV. CDR3 protein: CASSSAHSRQIYGYTF. The DNA for the CDR3 is TGTGCCAGCAGCTCAGCCCATTCGAGGCAGATCTATGGCTACACCTTC. Drawing the rest from reference TRBV11-2 and TRBJ1-2, the complete variable domain is EAGVAQSPRYKIIEKRQSVAFWCNPISGHATLYWYQQILGQGPKLLIQFQNNGVVDDSQLPKDRFSAERLKGVDSTLKIQPAKLEDSAVYLCASSSAHSRQIYGYTFGSGTRLTVV.

This rearrangement joins TRBV10-3 to TRBJ1-5; TRBD1 matches 7 bases. This CDR3 comprises 15 residues. The germline V gene has CDR1 ENHRY and CDR2 SYGVKD. V shed 6 bases, J shed 3 bases, and the junction held 8 bases outside the gene matches. The CDR3 DNA reads TGTGCCATCAGCCAGGGGGACCTTAACAATCAGCCCCAGCATTTT. This sequence encodes CAISQGDLNNQPQHF.

Remarks on this clonotype: A much larger clone sits a single nucleotide away, making a read error possible. V is TRBV5-6 and J is TRBJ2-1; D is ambiguous. Trimming pared 0 bases from V and 9 bases from J, leaving 10 bases between. The CDR3 sequence is 13 residues long. CDR1 is SGHDT, CDR2 YYEEEE, per germline. For the CDR3, the DNA is TGTGCCAGCAGCTTGGTAGGGTGGGGTGAGCAGTTCTTC. It yields the protein CASSLVGWGEQFF.

The chain employs TRBV19 and TRBJ1-5; no clear D gene. This CDR3 comprises 15 residues. V lost 3 bases, J lost 3 bases, and 12 bases lay in between. Germline loops: CDR1 LNHDA, CDR2 SQIVND (reference sequence). This CDR3 is CASSISAGSNQPQHF. Written as DNA, the CDR3 is TGTGCCAGTAGTATTTCGGCGGGGTCCAATCAGCCCCAGCATTTT.

J is TRBJ1-6 and V is TRBV16; 8 bases are a match to TRBD1. CDR1 is KGHSY, CDR2 FQNENV, per germline. The CDR3 covers 19 residues. The CDR3 nucleotides are TGTGCTAGAGATCTTTCGGCCAGGGGGCTAGCGGTCTATAATTCACCCCTCCACTTT. This encodes CARDLSARGLAVYNSPLHF.

On this clonotype: The junction departs from germline at one end; a sequencing error may be responsible. This sequence joins TRBV24-1 and TRBJ1-1; the D is unclear. CDR1 and CDR2 (germline): KGHDR, SFDVKD. The CDR3 spans 14 residues. The CDR3 sequence: CASSYIAGGTEAFF. CDR3 bases: TGTGCCAGCAGTTACATCGCAGGCGGAACTGAAGCTTTCTTT.

This rearrangement joins TRBV6-5 to TRBJ1-2, with a possible D match to TRBD1 (6 bases). This CDR3 comprises 12 residues. The germline gives CDR1 MNHEY, CDR2 SVGAGI. V gave up 5 bases and J gave up 5 bases, with 9 bases separating them. CDR3 nucleotide sequence: TGTGCCAGCAGTGTCGGACAGTATGGCTACACCTTC. Translation: CASSVGQYGYTF.

The CDR3 loop reads CASSLEVQGGEAFF. The CDR3 bases are TGTGCCAGCAGCTTAGAAGTGCAGGGAGGTGAAGCTTTCTTT. The J gene is TRBJ1-1, the V gene TRBV7-9, with D possibly TRBD1 on 5 matching bases. V was cut by 1 base and J by 7 bases, with 13 bases left in between. CDR1 SEHNR and CDR2 FQNEAQ come from the germline V gene (reference sequence). The CDR3 runs to 14 residues. The entire variable domain, with the rest obtained from reference TRBV7-9 and TRBJ1-1, is as follows: DTGVSQNPRHKITKRGQNVTFRCDPISEHNRLYWYRQTLGQGPEFLTYFQNEAQLEKSRLLSDRFSAERPKGSFSTLEIQRTEQGDSAMYLCASSLEVQGGEAFFGQGTRLTVV.